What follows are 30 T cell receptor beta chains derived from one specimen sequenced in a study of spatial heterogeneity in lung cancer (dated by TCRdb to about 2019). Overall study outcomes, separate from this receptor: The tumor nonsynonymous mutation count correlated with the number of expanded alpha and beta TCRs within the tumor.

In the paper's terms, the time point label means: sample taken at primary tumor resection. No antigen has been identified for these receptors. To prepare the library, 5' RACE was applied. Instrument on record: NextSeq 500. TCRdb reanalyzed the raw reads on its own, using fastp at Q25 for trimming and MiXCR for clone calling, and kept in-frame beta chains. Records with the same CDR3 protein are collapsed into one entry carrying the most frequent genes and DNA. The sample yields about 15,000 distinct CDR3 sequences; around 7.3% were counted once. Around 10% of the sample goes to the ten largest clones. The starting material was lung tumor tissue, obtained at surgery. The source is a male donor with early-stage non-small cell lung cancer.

The chain's CDR3 is CERSEGQVGELFF. CDR3 DNA sequence: TGTGAAAGAAGTGAGGGGCAGGTCGGGGAGCTGTTTTTT. The chain joins TRBV6-1 to TRBJ2-2; D may correspond to TRBD1 or TRBD2 (5 bases each). The germline V gene has CDR1 MNHNS and CDR2 SASEGT. This CDR3 spans 13 amino acids.

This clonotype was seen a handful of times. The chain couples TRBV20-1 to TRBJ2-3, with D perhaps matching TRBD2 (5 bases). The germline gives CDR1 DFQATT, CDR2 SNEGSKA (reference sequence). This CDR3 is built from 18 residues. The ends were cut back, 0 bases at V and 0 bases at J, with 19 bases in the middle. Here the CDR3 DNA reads TGCAGTGCTAGAGATCACCGGACTTTTGGCGGAAGCACAGATACGCAGTATTTT. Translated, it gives CSARDHRTFGGSTDTQYF.

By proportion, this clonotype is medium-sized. CDR3 nucleotide sequence: TGCAGTGCTAGAGATCAGGGAGGGTTTAACTATGGCTACACCTTC. This sequence encodes CSARDQGGFNYGYTF. The chain has TRBV20-1 and TRBJ1-2; perhaps TRBD1 as D (5 bases). There are 15 residues in the CDR3. Germline CDR1 DFQATT, CDR2 SNEGSKA (reference sequence). V was cut by 0 bases and J by 1 base, with 12 bases left in between.

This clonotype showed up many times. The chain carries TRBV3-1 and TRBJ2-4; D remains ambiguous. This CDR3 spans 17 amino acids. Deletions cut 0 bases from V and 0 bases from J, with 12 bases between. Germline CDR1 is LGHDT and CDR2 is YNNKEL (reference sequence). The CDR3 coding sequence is TGTGCCAGCAGCCAAGAATATGGCGGATTAGCCAAAAACATTCAGTACTTC. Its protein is CASSQEYGGLAKNIQYF. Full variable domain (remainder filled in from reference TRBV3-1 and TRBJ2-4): DTAVSQTPKYLVTQMGNDKSIKCEQNLGHDTMYWYKQDSKKFLKIMFSYNNKELIINETVPNRFSPKSPDKAHLNLHINSLELGDSAVYFCASSQEYGGLAKNIQYFGAGTRLSVL.

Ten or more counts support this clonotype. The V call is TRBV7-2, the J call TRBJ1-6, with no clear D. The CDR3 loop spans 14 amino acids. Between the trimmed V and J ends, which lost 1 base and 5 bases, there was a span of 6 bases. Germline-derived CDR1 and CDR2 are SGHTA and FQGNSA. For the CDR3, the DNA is TGTGCCAGCAGCTTAGGTCGGAATAATTCACCCCTCCACTTT. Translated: CASSLGRNNSPLHF.

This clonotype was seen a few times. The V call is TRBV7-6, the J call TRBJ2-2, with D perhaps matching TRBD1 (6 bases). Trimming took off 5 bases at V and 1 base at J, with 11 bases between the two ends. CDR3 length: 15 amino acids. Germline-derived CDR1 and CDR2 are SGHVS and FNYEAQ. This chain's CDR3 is CASSKRTVNTGELFF. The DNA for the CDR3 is TGTGCCAGCAGCAAACGGACAGTGAACACCGGGGAGCTGTTTTTT.

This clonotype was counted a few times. This CDR3 reads CASSSPSGTRGETQYF. The CDR3, as DNA: TGTGCCAGCAGTTCACCCTCCGGGACTAGGGGTGAGACCCAGTACTTC. The rearrangement uses TRBV6-2 or TRBV6-3 and TRBJ2-5; 8 nucleotides agree with TRBD2. With 4 bases clipped from V and 5 bases from J, the junction kept 12 bases outside the gene matches. Germline values: CDR1 MNHEY, CDR2 SVGEGT. CDR3 size: 16 residues.

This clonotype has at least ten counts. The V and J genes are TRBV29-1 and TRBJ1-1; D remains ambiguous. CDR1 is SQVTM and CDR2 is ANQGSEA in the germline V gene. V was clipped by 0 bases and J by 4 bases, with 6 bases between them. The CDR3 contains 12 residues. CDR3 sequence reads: CSVEEGSTEAFF. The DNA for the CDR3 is TGCAGCGTTGAAGAGGGGTCCACTGAAGCTTTCTTT. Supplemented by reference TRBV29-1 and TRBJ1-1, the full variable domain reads SAVISQKPSRDICQRGTSLTIQCQVDSQVTMMFWYRQQPGQSLTLIATANQGSEATYESGFVIDKFPISRPNLTFSTLTVSNMSPEDSSIYLCSVEEGSTEAFFGQGTRLTVV.

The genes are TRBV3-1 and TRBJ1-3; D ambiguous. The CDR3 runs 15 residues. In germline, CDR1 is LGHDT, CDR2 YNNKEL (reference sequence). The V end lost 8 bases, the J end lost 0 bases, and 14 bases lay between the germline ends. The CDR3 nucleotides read TGTGCCAGCCCGGGGAGCCGGAGCTCTGGAAACACCATATATTTT. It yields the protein CASPGSRSSGNTIYF.

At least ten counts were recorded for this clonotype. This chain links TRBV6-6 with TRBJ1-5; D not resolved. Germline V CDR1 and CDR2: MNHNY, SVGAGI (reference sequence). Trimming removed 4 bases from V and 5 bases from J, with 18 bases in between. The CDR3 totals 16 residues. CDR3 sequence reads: CASSFPPRVLDQPQHF. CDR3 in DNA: TGTGCCAGCAGTTTTCCCCCTCGGGTTCTGGATCAGCCCCAGCATTTT.

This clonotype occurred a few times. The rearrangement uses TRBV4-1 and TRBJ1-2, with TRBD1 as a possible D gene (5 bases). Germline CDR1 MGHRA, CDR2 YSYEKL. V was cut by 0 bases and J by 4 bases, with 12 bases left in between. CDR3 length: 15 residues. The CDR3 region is CASSQDGLGVYGYTF. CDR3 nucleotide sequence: TGCGCCAGCAGCCAAGATGGGCTGGGGGTCTATGGCTACACCTTC.

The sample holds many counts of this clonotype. The CDR3 sequence is CASSKDSYGYTF. The CDR3, as DNA: TGTGCCAGCAGCAAGGATTCCTATGGCTACACCTTC. The rearrangement links TRBV7-2 to TRBJ1-2; D call uncertain. Trimming pared 5 bases from V and 4 bases from J, leaving 8 bases between. This CDR3 has 12 residues. Germline CDR1 and CDR2: SGHTA and FQGNSA.

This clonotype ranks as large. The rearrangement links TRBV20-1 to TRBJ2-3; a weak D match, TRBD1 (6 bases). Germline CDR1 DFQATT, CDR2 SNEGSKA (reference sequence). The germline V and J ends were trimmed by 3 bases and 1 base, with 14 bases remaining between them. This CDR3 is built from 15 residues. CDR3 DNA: TGCAGTGCTAGCCACGAAAACAGGGGCACAGATACGCAGTATTTT. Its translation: CSASHENRGTDTQYF.

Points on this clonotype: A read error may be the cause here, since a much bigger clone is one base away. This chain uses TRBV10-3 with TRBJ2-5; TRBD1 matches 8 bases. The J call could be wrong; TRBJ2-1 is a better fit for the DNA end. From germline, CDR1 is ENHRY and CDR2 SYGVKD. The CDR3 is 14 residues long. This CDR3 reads CATQGASPRETQFF. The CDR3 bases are TGTGCCACTCAGGGGGCCAGTCCTCGAGAGACCCAGTTCTTC.

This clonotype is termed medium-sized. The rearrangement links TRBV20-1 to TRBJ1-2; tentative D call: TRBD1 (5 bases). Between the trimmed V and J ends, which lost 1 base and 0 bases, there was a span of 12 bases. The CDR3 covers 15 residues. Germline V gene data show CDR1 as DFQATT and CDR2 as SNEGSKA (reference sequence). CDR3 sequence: CSARVATASNYGYTF. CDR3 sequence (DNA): TGCAGTGCTAGAGTTGCGACAGCTTCTAACTATGGCTACACCTTC.

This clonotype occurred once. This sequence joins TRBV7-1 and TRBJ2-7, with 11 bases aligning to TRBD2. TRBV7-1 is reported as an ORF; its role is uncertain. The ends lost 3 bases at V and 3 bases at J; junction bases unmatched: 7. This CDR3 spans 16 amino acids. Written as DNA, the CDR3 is TGTGCCAGCAGCTCCATTAGCGGGAGGGCTTACTACGAGCAGTACTTC. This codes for CASSSISGRAYYEQYF.

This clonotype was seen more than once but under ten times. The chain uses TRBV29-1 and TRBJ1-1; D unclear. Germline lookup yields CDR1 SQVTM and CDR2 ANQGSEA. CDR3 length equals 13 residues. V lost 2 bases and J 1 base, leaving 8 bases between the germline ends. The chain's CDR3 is CSVERTANTEAFF. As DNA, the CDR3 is TGCAGCGTTGAACGGACGGCGAACACTGAAGCTTTCTTT.

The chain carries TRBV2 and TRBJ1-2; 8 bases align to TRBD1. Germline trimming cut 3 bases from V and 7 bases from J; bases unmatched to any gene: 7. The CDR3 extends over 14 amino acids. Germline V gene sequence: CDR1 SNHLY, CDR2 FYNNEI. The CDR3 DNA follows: TGTGCCAGCAGTGACGCAGGGGGCTTTGGTGGCTACACCTTC. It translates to CASSDAGGFGGYTF.

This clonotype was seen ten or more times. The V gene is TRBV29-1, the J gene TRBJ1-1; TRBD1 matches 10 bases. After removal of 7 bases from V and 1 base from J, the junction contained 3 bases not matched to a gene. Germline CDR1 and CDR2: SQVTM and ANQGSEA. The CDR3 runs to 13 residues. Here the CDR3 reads CSGRQGANTEAFF. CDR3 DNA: TGCAGCGGACGACAGGGGGCGAACACTGAAGCTTTCTTT.

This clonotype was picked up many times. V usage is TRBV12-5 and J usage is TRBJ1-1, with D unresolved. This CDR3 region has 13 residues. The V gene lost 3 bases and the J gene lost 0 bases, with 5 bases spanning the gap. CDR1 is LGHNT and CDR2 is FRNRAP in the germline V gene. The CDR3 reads CASGFHMNTEAFF. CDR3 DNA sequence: TGTGCTAGTGGTTTCCATATGAACACTGAAGCTTTCTTT.

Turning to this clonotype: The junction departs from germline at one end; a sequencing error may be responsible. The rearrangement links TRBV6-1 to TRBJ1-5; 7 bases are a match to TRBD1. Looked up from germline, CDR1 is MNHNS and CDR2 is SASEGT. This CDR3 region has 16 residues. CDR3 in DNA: TGTGCCAGCAGTCAAGCGACAGGGATGGGTTTGGAGCCCCAGCATTTT. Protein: CASSQATGMGLEPQHF.

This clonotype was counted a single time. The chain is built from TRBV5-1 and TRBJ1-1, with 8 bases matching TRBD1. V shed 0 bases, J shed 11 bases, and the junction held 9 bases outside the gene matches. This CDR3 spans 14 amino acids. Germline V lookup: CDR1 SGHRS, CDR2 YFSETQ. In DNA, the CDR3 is TGCGCCAGCAGCTTGGGGACAGGGTCCCTAGTCGCTTTCTTT. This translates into CASSLGTGSLVAFF.

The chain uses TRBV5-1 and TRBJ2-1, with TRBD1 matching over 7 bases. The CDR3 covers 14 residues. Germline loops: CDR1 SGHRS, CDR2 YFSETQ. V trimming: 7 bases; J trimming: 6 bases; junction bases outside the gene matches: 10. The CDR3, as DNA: TGCGCCAGCGCCGCCGGGACAGCTATCAATGAGCAGTTCTTC. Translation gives CASAAGTAINEQFF.

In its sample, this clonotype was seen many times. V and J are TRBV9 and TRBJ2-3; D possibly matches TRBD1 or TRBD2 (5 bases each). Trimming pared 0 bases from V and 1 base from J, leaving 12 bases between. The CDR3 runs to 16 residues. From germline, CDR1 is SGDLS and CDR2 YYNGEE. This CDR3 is CASSVGGGGGTDTQYF. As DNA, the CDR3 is TGTGCCAGCAGCGTAGGGGGCGGAGGAGGCACAGATACGCAGTATTTT.

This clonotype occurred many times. The CDR3 DNA sequence: TGTGCCAGCAGCTCCCCCGGATTCACAGATACGCAGTATTTT. This translates into CASSSPGFTDTQYF. This rearrangement joins TRBV11-2 to TRBJ2-3; D is unclear. The length of the CDR3 is 14 residues. Germline CDR1 reads SGHAT; CDR2 reads FQNNGV. Trimming left V 4 bases short and J 2 bases short, with 10 bases between.

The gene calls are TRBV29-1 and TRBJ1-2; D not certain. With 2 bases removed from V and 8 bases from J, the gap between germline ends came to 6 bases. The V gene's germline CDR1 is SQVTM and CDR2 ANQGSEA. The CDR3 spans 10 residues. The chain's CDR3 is CSVEMRGYTF. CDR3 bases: TGCAGCGTTGAAATGAGGGGCTACACCTTC.

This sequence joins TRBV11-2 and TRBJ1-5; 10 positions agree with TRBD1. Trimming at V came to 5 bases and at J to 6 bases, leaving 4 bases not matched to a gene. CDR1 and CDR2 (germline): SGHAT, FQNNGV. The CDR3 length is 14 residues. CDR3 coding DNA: TGTGCCAGCAGCACGACAGGGGGCGGTCAGCCCCAGCATTTT. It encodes CASSTTGGGQPQHF.

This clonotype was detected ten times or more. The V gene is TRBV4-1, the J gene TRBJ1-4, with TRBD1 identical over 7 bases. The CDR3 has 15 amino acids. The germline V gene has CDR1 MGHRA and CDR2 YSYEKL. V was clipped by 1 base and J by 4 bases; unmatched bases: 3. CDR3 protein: CASSQGGQINEKLFF. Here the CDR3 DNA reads TGCGCCAGCAGCCAAGGGGGACAGATTAATGAAAAACTGTTTTTT.

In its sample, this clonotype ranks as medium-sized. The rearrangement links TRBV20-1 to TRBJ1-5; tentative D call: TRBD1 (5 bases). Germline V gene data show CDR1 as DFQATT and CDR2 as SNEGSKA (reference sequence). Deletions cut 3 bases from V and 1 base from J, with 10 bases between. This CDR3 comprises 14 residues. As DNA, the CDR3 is TGCAGTGCTAGCGGTGGGGCCAGCAATCAGCCCCAGCATTTT. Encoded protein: CSASGGASNQPQHF.

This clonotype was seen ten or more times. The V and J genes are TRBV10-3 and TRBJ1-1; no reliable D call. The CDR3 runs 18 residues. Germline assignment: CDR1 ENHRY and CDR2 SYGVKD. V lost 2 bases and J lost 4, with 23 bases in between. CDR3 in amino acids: CAISEREDIGKGGTEAFF. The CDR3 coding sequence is TGTGCCATCAGTGAGAGAGAGGATATCGGCAAGGGAGGCACTGAAGCTTTCTTT.